A selection of T cell receptor beta chains follows, all from one sample in a study of neurological immune-mediated disorders. TCRdb passed the 5' RACE reads through MiXCR, listing each CDR3 protein once. The sample records roughly 39,000 distinct CDR3 sequences, 6.5% to 8.5% being singletons. Source material: CD4+ T cells from blood. The receptors originated from a man aged 50 or older in good health. Each CDR3 is given with its conserved first and last residue. A D gene is named only where the DNA matches it firmly. For some rows the clone size is stated as once, few or many, or as a class when expanded; others skip it.

CDR3 protein: CSASRVENTGELFF
CDR3 DNA: TGCAGTGCTAGTCGTGTAGAGAACACCGGGGAGCTGTTTTTT
clone size: many
J gene: TRBJ2-2
V gene: TRBV20-1
D gene: .

CDR3 protein: CASSQGRARSNQPQHF
CDR3 DNA: TGCGCCAGCAGCCAAGGGAGGGCCCGGAGCAATCAGCCCCAGCATTTT
clone size: .
J gene: TRBJ1-5
V gene: TRBV4-1
D gene: .

CDR3 protein: CASSLGSVGDTQYF
CDR3 DNA: TGTGCCAGCAGCTTAGGATCAGTCGGGGATACGCAGTATTTT
clone size: once
J gene: TRBJ2-3
V gene: TRBV7-8
D gene: .

CDR3 protein: CANTGPYEQYF
CDR3 DNA: TGCGCCAACACGGGGCCCTACGAGCAGTACTTC
clone size: .
J gene: TRBJ2-7
V gene: TRBV10-1
D gene: .

CDR3 protein: CSVATGADTQYF
CDR3 DNA: TGCAGCGTGGCAACAGGGGCAGATACGCAGTATTTT
clone size: .
J gene: TRBJ2-3
V gene: TRBV29-1
D gene: TRBD1

CDR3 protein: CASRLATSTDTQYF
CDR3 DNA: TGCGCCAGCAGACTAGCCACTAGCACAGATACGCAGTATTTT
clone size: many
J gene: TRBJ2-3
V gene: TRBV5-1
D gene: .

CDR3 protein: CASKLGPGTDEQYF
CDR3 DNA: TGTGCCAGTAAGCTAGGTCCAGGGACGGACGAGCAGTACTTC
clone size: many
J gene: TRBJ2-7
V gene: TRBV19
D gene: .

CDR3 protein: CASSRTGTTQDTIYF
CDR3 DNA: TGCGCCAGCAGCCGCACCGGGACAACTCAAGACACCATATATTTT
clone size: many
J gene: TRBJ1-3
V gene: TRBV5-1
D gene: .

CDR3 protein: CASSPGPEGNEQFF
CDR3 DNA: TGTGCCAGCAGCCCGGGACCCGAAGGGAATGAGCAGTTCTTC
clone size: many
J gene: TRBJ2-1
V gene: TRBV7-2
D gene: .

CDR3 protein: CASSLVAGLSTDTQYF
CDR3 DNA: TGTGCCAGCAGTTTAGTAGCGGGTCTCAGCACAGATACGCAGTATTTT
clone size: many
J gene: TRBJ2-3
V gene: TRBV27
D gene: TRBD2

CDR3 protein: CASSSGLAGVDTQYF
CDR3 DNA: TGCGCCAGCAGCTCGGGACTAGCGGGAGTAGATACGCAGTATTTT
clone size: many
J gene: TRBJ2-3
V gene: TRBV5-1
D gene: TRBD2

CDR3 protein: CASSVTASSPLHF
CDR3 DNA: TGTGCCAGCAGCGTGACGGCCAGCTCACCCCTCCACTTT
clone size: many
J gene: TRBJ1-6
V gene: TRBV7-2
D gene: .

CDR3 protein: CAISAATGESYGYTF
CDR3 DNA: TGTGCCATCAGTGCCGCGACAGGGGAATCCTATGGCTACACCTTC
clone size: many
J gene: TRBJ1-2
V gene: TRBV10-3
D gene: TRBD1

CDR3 protein: CASSPTLLAGGPRANTDTQYF
CDR3 DNA: TGTGCCAGCAGCCCCACCCTTCTAGCGGGAGGGCCAAGGGCGAACACAGATACGCAGTATTTT
clone size: many
J gene: TRBJ2-3
V gene: TRBV7-6
D gene: TRBD2

CDR3 protein: CASSLRGTFRSPDTQYF
CDR3 DNA: TGTGCCAGCAGTCTACGAGGGACCTTTAGGTCCCCAGATACGCAGTATTTT
clone size: many
J gene: TRBJ2-3
V gene: TRBV27
D gene: .

CDR3 protein: CASSLDGIDEQFF
CDR3 DNA: TGCGCCAGCAGCTTGGATGGGATTGATGAGCAGTTCTTC
clone size: many
J gene: TRBJ2-1
V gene: TRBV5-1
D gene: .

CDR3 protein: CASSPPGGGETQYF
CDR3 DNA: TGTGCCAGCAGCCCCCCGGGGGGAGGAGAGACCCAGTACTTC
clone size: many
J gene: TRBJ2-5
V gene: TRBV28
D gene: TRBD2

CDR3 protein: CASSLEARSYGYTF
CDR3 DNA: TGTGCCAGCAGCTTGGAGGCCCGCTCCTATGGCTACACCTTC
clone size: many
J gene: TRBJ1-2
V gene: TRBV5-6
D gene: .

CDR3 protein: CASSQGPTNEKLFF
CDR3 DNA: TGTGCCAGCAGCCAAGGGCCAACTAATGAAAAACTGTTTTTT
clone size: many
J gene: TRBJ1-4
V gene: TRBV4-2
D gene: .

CDR3 protein: CASSIPGFVETQYF
CDR3 DNA: TGTGCCAGTAGTATTCCGGGTTTTGTGGAGACCCAGTACTTC
clone size: many
J gene: TRBJ2-5
V gene: TRBV19
D gene: .

CDR3 protein: CASKLPGGETQYF
CDR3 DNA: TGTGCCAGCAAACTCCCCGGGGGGGAGACCCAGTACTTC
clone size: many
J gene: TRBJ2-5
V gene: TRBV7-2
D gene: TRBD2

CDR3 protein: CASTTSRDTQYF
CDR3 DNA: TGTGCCAGCACCACTTCTCGAGATACGCAGTATTTT
clone size: medium-sized
J gene: TRBJ2-3
V gene: TRBV12-3/TRBV12-4
D gene: .

CDR3 protein: CSVPRTSGSTDTQYF
CDR3 DNA: TGCAGCGTTCCCCGGACTAGCGGTAGCACAGATACGCAGTATTTT
clone size: many
J gene: TRBJ2-3
V gene: TRBV29-1
D gene: TRBD2

CDR3 protein: CASSVAGGPPANVLTF
CDR3 DNA: TGTGCCAGCAGCGTAGCTGGGGGCCCCCCGGCCAACGTCCTGACTTTC
clone size: many
J gene: TRBJ2-6
V gene: TRBV9
D gene: .

CDR3 protein: CASSLVSADTQYF
CDR3 DNA: TGTGCCAGCAGCTTGGTATCTGCAGATACGCAGTATTTT
clone size: many
J gene: TRBJ2-3
V gene: TRBV5-6
D gene: .

CDR3 protein: CSARTGRNEQYF
CDR3 DNA: TGCAGTGCGAGGACAGGGAGGAACGAGCAGTACTTC
clone size: many
J gene: TRBJ2-7
V gene: TRBV20-1
D gene: TRBD1

CDR3 protein: CSVVETDPNQPQHF
CDR3 DNA: TGCAGCGTTGTGGAGACAGATCCGAATCAGCCCCAGCATTTT
clone size: many
J gene: TRBJ1-5
V gene: TRBV29-1
D gene: .

CDR3 protein: CALGGPVPDTQYF
CDR3 DNA: TGTGCCCTGGGGGGCCCGGTCCCAGATACGCAGTATTTT
clone size: many
J gene: TRBJ2-3
V gene: TRBV28
D gene: .

CDR3 protein: CSARTSGQETQYF
CDR3 DNA: TGCAGCGCACGGACTAGCGGCCAAGAGACCCAGTACTTC
clone size: .
J gene: TRBJ2-5
V gene: TRBV29-1
D gene: TRBD2

CDR3 protein: CASSLDGRDQPQHF
CDR3 DNA: TGCGCCAGCAGCTTGGATGGGAGGGATCAGCCCCAGCATTTT
clone size: many
J gene: TRBJ1-5
V gene: TRBV5-1
D gene: .

CDR3 protein: CASRETGVDPYEQYF
CDR3 DNA: TGCGCCAGCAGGGAAACAGGGGTTGACCCCTACGAGCAGTACTTC
clone size: many
J gene: TRBJ2-7
V gene: TRBV10-2
D gene: TRBD1

CDR3 protein: CSARSWDSNEQYF
CDR3 DNA: TGCAGTGCTAGAAGCTGGGACTCCAACGAGCAGTACTTC
clone size: .
J gene: TRBJ2-7
V gene: TRBV20-1
D gene: .

CDR3 protein: CSASDPSDRDTQYF
CDR3 DNA: TGCAGTGCTAGTGACCCATCGGATAGAGATACGCAGTATTTT
clone size: many
J gene: TRBJ2-3
V gene: TRBV20-1
D gene: .

CDR3 protein: CASSQFETYNSPLHF
CDR3 DNA: TGTGCCAGCAGCCAGTTCGAGACCTATAATTCACCCCTCCACTTT
clone size: many
J gene: TRBJ1-6
V gene: TRBV3-1
D gene: .

CDR3 protein: CASSFGGGYNEQFF
CDR3 DNA: TGTGCCAGCAGCTTTGGGGGGGGATACAATGAGCAGTTCTTC
clone size: few
J gene: TRBJ2-1
V gene: TRBV5-4
D gene: TRBD2

CDR3 protein: CASSIERQPNEQFF
CDR3 DNA: TGTGCCAGCAGCATAGAACGACAGCCTAATGAGCAGTTCTTC
clone size: many
J gene: TRBJ2-1
V gene: TRBV7-2
D gene: .

CDR3 protein: CSALQGAWLTDTQYF
CDR3 DNA: TGCAGTGCTTTACAGGGGGCATGGCTGACAGATACGCAGTATTTT
clone size: many
J gene: TRBJ2-3
V gene: TRBV20-1
D gene: TRBD1

CDR3 protein: CASGKAGVEQYF
CDR3 DNA: TGTGCCAGCGGAAAAGCGGGAGTCGAGCAGTACTTC
clone size: many
J gene: TRBJ2-7
V gene: TRBV6-5
D gene: TRBD2

CDR3 protein: CASSPEGGIQPQHF
CDR3 DNA: TGCGCCAGCAGCCCGGAAGGGGGTATACAGCCCCAGCATTTT
clone size: many
J gene: TRBJ1-5
V gene: TRBV5-1
D gene: .

CDR3 protein: CASSGVQGIRMIEAFF
CDR3 DNA: TGTGCCAGCAGTGGGGTCCAGGGGATCCGTATGATTGAAGCTTTTTTT
clone size: once
J gene: TRBJ1-1
V gene: TRBV25-1
D gene: .

CDR3 protein: CASSLQGPREQYF
CDR3 DNA: TGTGCCAGCAGTTTGCAGGGGCCCCGCGAGCAGTACTTC
clone size: many
J gene: TRBJ2-7
V gene: TRBV28
D gene: .

CDR3 protein: CASSPGAHTDTQYF
CDR3 DNA: TGTGCCAGCAGCCCCGGGGCACACACAGATACGCAGTATTTT
clone size: many
J gene: TRBJ2-3
V gene: TRBV7-2
D gene: .

CDR3 protein: CASSSYLGVGEQYF
CDR3 DNA: TGTGCCAGCAGCTCATATTTGGGGGTGGGCGAGCAGTACTTC
clone size: many
J gene: TRBJ2-7
V gene: TRBV7-2
D gene: .

CDR3 protein: CASSTRTGKNTGELFF
CDR3 DNA: TGTGCCAGTAGTACCCGGACAGGGAAGAACACCGGGGAGCTGTTTTTT
clone size: many
J gene: TRBJ2-2
V gene: TRBV19
D gene: TRBD1

CDR3 protein: CSAPKLAGAYF
CDR3 DNA: TGCAGTGCCCCCAAGCTAGCGGGGGCGTACTTC
clone size: many
J gene: TRBJ2-7
V gene: TRBV20-1
D gene: TRBD2

CDR3 protein: CSARLRDRDAFF
CDR3 DNA: TGCAGTGCTAGATTACGGGACAGGGATGCTTTCTTT
clone size: .
J gene: TRBJ1-1
V gene: TRBV20-1
D gene: TRBD1

CDR3 protein: CASSPRTGSYNSPLHF
CDR3 DNA: TGTGCCAGCAGTCCGAGGACAGGGTCCTATAATTCACCCCTCCACTTT
clone size: many
J gene: TRBJ1-6
V gene: TRBV6-5
D gene: TRBD1

CDR3 protein: CAISELETQYF
CDR3 DNA: TGTGCCATCAGTGAGCTAGAGACCCAGTACTTC
clone size: many
J gene: TRBJ2-5
V gene: TRBV10-3
D gene: .

CDR3 protein: CASSLEMGGLGTDTQYF
CDR3 DNA: TGCGCCAGCAGCTTGGAGATGGGCGGGCTAGGCACAGATACGCAGTATTTT
clone size: many
J gene: TRBJ2-3
V gene: TRBV5-1
D gene: .

CDR3 protein: CASSQSGMETQYF
CDR3 DNA: TGTGCCAGCAGCCAGAGCGGGATGGAGACCCAGTACTTC
clone size: many
J gene: TRBJ2-5
V gene: TRBV7-9
D gene: TRBD2